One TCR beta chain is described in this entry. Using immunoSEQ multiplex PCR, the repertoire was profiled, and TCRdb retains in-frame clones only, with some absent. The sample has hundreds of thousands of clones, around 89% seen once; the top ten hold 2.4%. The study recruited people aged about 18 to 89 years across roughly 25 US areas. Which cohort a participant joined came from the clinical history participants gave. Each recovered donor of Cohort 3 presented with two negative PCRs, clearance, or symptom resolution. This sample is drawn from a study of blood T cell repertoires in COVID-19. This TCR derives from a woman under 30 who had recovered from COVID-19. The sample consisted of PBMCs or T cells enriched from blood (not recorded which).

CDR3 coding DNA: TGTGCCAGCAGCTACTCGACAGGGGCCATCGAAGAAGCTTTCTTT. Translation: CASSYSTGAIEEAFF. The chain carries TRBV27 and TRBJ1-1, with TRBD1 identical over 8 bases. In germline, CDR1 is MNHEY, CDR2 SMNVEV (reference sequence). The CDR3 is 15 amino acids. V shed 6 bases and J 8 bases; nucleotides not matched to a gene: 14.